This T cell receptor (beta chain) was retrieved from a study of vaccination and CD4 T cells after COVID-19. At the level of the study: Post-COVID specimens were obtained a median about 100 days after diagnosis (range 35 to 161).

The treatment here: approximately 9-day PBMC culture with coronavirus spike peptide pools or control peptides (ViraFEST assay). Worth noting for this clonotype: Its antigen is unknown.

CDR3 length equals 14 residues. Germline assignment: CDR1 MDHEN and CDR2 SYDVKM. V was shortened by 0 bases and J by 8 bases, with 13 bases between the two germline ends. Findings and limits, study-wide: Convalescent patients' vaccine-specific clones were spike mono-reactive in 304 of 307 cases.

CD4+ T cells that had been cultured provided DNA sequenced with the Oncomine TCR Beta short-read assay. TCRdb used MiXCR to reprocess the PCR reads, holding one entry per CDR3 protein. The data show 15,000 to 20,000 distinct CDR3 sequences, more than 50% seen once. V is TRBV28 and J is TRBJ1-2; D is possibly TRBD1 (5 bases). The sequencing here drew on CD4+ T cells from blood, cultured in vitro, taken before SARS-CoV-2 vaccination. The TCR sequence derives from a human donor who had recovered from COVID-19. CDR3 loop: CASSLWGRAEGYTF. CDR3 bases: TGTGCCAGCAGTTTATGGGGCAGGGCGGAAGGCTACACCTTC.